This entry is about one T cell receptor (beta chain). The data derive from a study of control samples from healthy donors and cancer patients. Germline V gene sequence: CDR1 SGHRS, CDR2 YFSETQ. J lost 3 bases, V lost 1 base, and 5 bases had no gene match. This CDR3 has 15 residues. Data came from immunoSEQ multiplex PCR; TCRdb stores just in-frame clones and leaves some out. This table holds approximately 220,000 clones, about 95% found once. This sequence originates from a man in his forties or fifties in good health. The sequencing input was blood. The chain is built from TRBV5-1 and TRBJ2-7; the match to TRBD1 covers 9 bases. CDR3 residues: CASSLKGTGYYEQYV. For the CDR3, the DNA is TGCGCCAGCAGCTTGAAGGGGACAGGGTACTACGAGCAGTACGTC.